The 12 T cell receptor beta chains below come from one sample, sequenced in a study of T-cell reconstitution after alpha-beta-depleted transplantation in children. Unique molecular identifiers tagged the TCRbeta library. From the PCR reads, TCRdb called clonotypes with MiXCR, one entry per CDR3 protein. The sample records around 240,000 distinct CDR3 sequences, about 9.6% being singletons. Source: PBMCs from the stem cell graft donor, taken from the stem cell graft. The receptors were gathered from a human donor who donated a stem cell graft to a child with SCID.

A few counts support this clonotype. This sequence joins TRBV11-2 and TRBJ1-1; D call uncertain. The V end was cut by 5 bases, the J end by 3 bases, with 16 bases between. Germline CDR1 reads SGHAT; CDR2 reads FQNNGV. This CDR3 is 15 amino acids long. This CDR3 reads CASSLTEVGDTEAFF. Written as DNA, the CDR3 is TGTGCCAGCAGCCTGACTGAGGTCGGCGACACTGAAGCTTTCTTT.

This clonotype was observed at least ten times. The chain carries TRBV5-5 and TRBJ2-7, with D maybe TRBD1 (6 bases). The CDR3 sequence is 15 residues long. Germline V lookup: CDR1 SGHKS, CDR2 YYEKEE (reference sequence). The V gene lost 2 bases and the J gene lost 2 bases, with 14 bases spanning the gap. The CDR3 DNA is TGTGCCAGCAGCTTTAGGGTGGGACAAACCTACGAGCAGTACTTC. This sequence encodes CASSFRVGQTYEQYF.

This clonotype was recorded at least ten times. CDR3 sequence reads: CSARLPTRTYEQYF. CDR3 sequence (DNA): TGCAGTGCTAGACTTCCGACTAGGACCTACGAGCAGTACTTC. J is TRBJ2-7 and V is TRBV20-1, with D possibly TRBD2 on 6 matching bases. Germline V CDR1 and CDR2: DFQATT, SNEGSKA (reference sequence). V was cut by 2 bases and J by 2 bases, with 13 bases left in between. This CDR3 is 14 amino acids long.

This clonotype has at least ten counts. The chain carries TRBV12-3 or TRBV12-4 and TRBJ1-5; D unresolved. The CDR3 has 13 residues. V was pared by 3 bases and J by 10 bases, with 13 bases between. The CDR3 reads CASSFRNLGPQHF. CDR3 coding DNA: TGTGCCAGCAGTTTTAGAAACCTGGGACCCCAGCATTTT.

This clonotype was recorded many times. The chain uses TRBV5-1 and TRBJ1-2; TRBD1 is a possible D gene (6 bases). The CDR3 consists of 14 residues. V lost 4 bases and J 1 base, leaving 11 bases between the germline ends. Germline V lookup: CDR1 SGHRS, CDR2 YFSETQ. CDR3 sequence: CASSLGHLNYGYTF. DNA for the CDR3: TGCGCCAGCAGCCTGGGACACCTTAACTATGGCTACACCTTC. Full variable domain (remainder filled in from reference TRBV5-1 and TRBJ1-2): KAGVTQTPRYLIKTRGQQVTLSCSPISGHRSVSWYQQTPGQGLQFLFEYFSETQRNKGNFPGRFSGRQFSNSRSEMNVSTLELGDSALYLCASSLGHLNYGYTFGSGTRLTVV.

The table lists this clonotype with many counts. This rearrangement joins TRBV20-1 to TRBJ2-3; 11 bases agree with TRBD1. With V trimmed by 6 bases and J by 4 bases, 6 bases remained unmatched. CDR3 length: 14 residues. CDR1 and CDR2 (germline): DFQATT, SNEGSKA (reference sequence). CDR3 sequence reads: CSASDRGRADTQYF. The CDR3 nucleotides are TGCAGTGCGTCGGACAGGGGGCGCGCAGATACGCAGTATTTT.

This clonotype was counted at least ten times. For the CDR3, the DNA is TGCGCCAGCAGCTTGGACCCAGGGGGCTGGGAGACCCAGTACTTC. Protein product: CASSLDPGGWETQYF. V and J are TRBV5-1 and TRBJ2-5; 8 positions agree with TRBD1. The trim removed 0 bases at V and 5 bases at J, leaving 6 bases unmatched. The CDR3 is 15 residues long. Germline V gives CDR1 SGHRS, CDR2 YFSETQ.

This clonotype was detected ten times or more. The chain joins TRBV5-1 to TRBJ2-3; D is perhaps TRBD1 (5 bases). This CDR3 spans 15 amino acids. V was trimmed by 2 bases and J by 0 bases, leaving 10 bases between them. Germline CDR1 SGHRS, CDR2 YFSETQ. The CDR3 DNA reads as TGCGCCAGCAGCTTAACGACAGATAGCACAGATACGCAGTATTTT. Protein product: CASSLTTDSTDTQYF.

This clonotype was recorded at least ten times. The chain combines TRBV5-1 with TRBJ1-2; D unresolved. CDR3 size: 12 residues. Germline V gene lookup returns CDR1 SGHRS and CDR2 YFSETQ. V was pared by 5 bases and J by 8 bases, with 13 bases between. The CDR3, as DNA: TGCGCCAGCAGGGATCCAACCAGCGGCTACACCTTC. Its protein product is CASRDPTSGYTF.

This clonotype was seen repeatedly, ten times or more. The chain employs TRBV6-1 and TRBJ2-3; 13 bases align to TRBD2. Germline V CDR1 and CDR2: MNHNS, SASEGT. The V and J ends lost 9 bases and 4 bases, in that order; junction bases with no gene match: 13. This CDR3 is built from 17 residues. The CDR3 nucleotides read TGTGCCAGTCGGACTAGCGGGGGTTTCGACGCCCCAGATACGCAGTATTTT. It codes for CASRTSGGFDAPDTQYF.

This clonotype was seen repeatedly, ten times or more. The rearrangement uses TRBV10-2 and TRBJ1-5, with 11 bases that match TRBD1. The germline CDR1 and CDR2 sequences are WSHSY and SAAADI. The length of the CDR3 is 14 residues. With 6 bases clipped from V and 5 bases from J, the junction kept 3 bases outside the gene matches. For the CDR3, the DNA is TGCGCCAGCAGCGGACAGGGGGCGGATCAGCCCCAGCATTTT. This gives the protein CASSGQGADQPQHF.

The chain uses TRBV18 and TRBJ2-5; TRBD2 agrees at 8 bases. Germline loops: CDR1 KGHSH, CDR2 LQKENI. The CDR3 consists of 14 residues. V lost 3 bases to trimming and J lost 5 bases; unmatched junction nucleotides: 5. The CDR3 is CASSPGTSRETQYF. CDR3 coding DNA: TGTGCCAGCTCACCGGGGACTAGTCGGGAGACCCAGTACTTC.